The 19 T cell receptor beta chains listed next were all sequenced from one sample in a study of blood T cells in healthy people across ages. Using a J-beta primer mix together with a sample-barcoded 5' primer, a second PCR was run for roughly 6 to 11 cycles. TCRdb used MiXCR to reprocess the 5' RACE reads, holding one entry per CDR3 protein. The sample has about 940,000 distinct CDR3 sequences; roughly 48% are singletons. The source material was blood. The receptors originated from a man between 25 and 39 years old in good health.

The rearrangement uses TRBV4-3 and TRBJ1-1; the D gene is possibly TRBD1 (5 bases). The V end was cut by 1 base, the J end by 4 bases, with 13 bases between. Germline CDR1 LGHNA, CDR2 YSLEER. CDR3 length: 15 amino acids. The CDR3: CASSQGTERGTEAFF. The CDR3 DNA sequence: TGCGCCAGCAGCCAAGGGACCGAGAGGGGCACTGAAGCTTTCTTT.

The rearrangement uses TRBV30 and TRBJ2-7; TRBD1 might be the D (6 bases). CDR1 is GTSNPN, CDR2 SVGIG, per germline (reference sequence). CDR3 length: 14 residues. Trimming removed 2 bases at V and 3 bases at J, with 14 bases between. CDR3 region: CAWSTPGQNYEQYF. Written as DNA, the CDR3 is TGTGCCTGGAGTACCCCAGGACAGAACTACGAGCAGTACTTC.

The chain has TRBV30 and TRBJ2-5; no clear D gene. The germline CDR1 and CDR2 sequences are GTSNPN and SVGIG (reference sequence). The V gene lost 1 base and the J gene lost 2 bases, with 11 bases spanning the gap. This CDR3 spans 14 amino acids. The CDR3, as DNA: TGTGCCTGGAGTGCCTCAGCCTTACAAGAGACCCAGTACTTC. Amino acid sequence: CAWSASALQETQYF.

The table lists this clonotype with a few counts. Here the CDR3 DNA reads TGCAGTGCTAGAGGATGGGCTAGACCCACAGATACGCAGTATTTT. It specifies CSARGWARPTDTQYF. The gene calls are TRBV20-1 and TRBJ2-3; D gene unclear. V lost 1 base and J 2 bases, leaving 13 bases between the germline ends. This CDR3 has 15 residues. The germline gives CDR1 DFQATT, CDR2 SNEGSKA (reference sequence).

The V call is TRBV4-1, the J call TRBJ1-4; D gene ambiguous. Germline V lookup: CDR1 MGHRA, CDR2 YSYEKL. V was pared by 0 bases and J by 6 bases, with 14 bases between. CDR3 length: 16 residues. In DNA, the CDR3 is TGCGCCAGCAGCCAAGATTTAGGAGGGCTGGATGAAAAACTGTTTTTT. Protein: CASSQDLGGLDEKLFF.

The CDR3 DNA reads TGTGCCAGCAGCGTAGCCTTAGGGTGGGCGCGGCAGTCAGACAATGAGCAGTTCTTC. Its protein is CASSVALGWARQSDNEQFF. The chain couples TRBV9 to TRBJ2-1; D uncertain. The CDR3 has 19 amino acids. V was trimmed by 0 bases and J by 5 bases, leaving 24 bases between them. Germline V gene lookup returns CDR1 SGDLS and CDR2 YYNGEE.

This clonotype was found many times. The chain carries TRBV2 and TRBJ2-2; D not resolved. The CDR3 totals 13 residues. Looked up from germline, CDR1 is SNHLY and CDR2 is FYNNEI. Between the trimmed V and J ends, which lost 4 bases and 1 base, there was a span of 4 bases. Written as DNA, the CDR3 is TGTGCCAGCAGTGCCGGGAACACCGGGGAGCTGTTTTTT. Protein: CASSAGNTGELFF.

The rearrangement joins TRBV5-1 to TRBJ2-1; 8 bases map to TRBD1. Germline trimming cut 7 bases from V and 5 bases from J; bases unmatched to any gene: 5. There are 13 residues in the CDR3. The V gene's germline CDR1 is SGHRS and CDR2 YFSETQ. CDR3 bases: TGCGCCAGCCAGACAGGGGTGGACAATGAGCAGTTCTTC. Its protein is CASQTGVDNEQFF.

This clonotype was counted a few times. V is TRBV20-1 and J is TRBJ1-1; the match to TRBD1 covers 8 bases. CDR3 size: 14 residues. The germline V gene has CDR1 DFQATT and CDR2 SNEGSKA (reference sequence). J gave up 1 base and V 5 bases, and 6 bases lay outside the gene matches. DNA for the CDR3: TGCAGTGCTCCCTGGACAGGGCCGAACACTGAAGCTTTCTTT. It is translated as CSAPWTGPNTEAFF.

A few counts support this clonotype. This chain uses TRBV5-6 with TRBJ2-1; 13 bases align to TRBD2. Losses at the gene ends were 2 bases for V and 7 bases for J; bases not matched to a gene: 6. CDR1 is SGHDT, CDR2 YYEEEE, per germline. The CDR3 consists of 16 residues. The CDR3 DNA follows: TGTGCCAGCAGCTTCCGTGGGACTAGCGGGGAGAATGAGCAGTTCTTC. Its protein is CASSFRGTSGENEQFF. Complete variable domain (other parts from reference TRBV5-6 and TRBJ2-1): DAGVTQSPTHLIKTRGQQVTLRCSPKSGHDTVSWYQQALGQGPQFIFQYYEEEERQRGNFPDRFSGHQFPNYSSELNVNALLLGDSALYLCASSFRGTSGENEQFFGPGTRLTVL.

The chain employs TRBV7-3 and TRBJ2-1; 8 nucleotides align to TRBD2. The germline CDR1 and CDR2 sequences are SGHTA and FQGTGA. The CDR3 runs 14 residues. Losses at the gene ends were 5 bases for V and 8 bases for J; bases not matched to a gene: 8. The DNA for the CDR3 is TGTGCCAGCAGCCCCTGGGCGGGGGGTTATGAGCAGTTCTTC. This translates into CASSPWAGGYEQFF.

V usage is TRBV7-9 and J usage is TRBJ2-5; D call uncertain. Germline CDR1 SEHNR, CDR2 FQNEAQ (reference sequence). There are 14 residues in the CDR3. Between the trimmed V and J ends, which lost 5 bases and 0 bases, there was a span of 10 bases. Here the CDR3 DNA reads TGTGCCAGCAGCACGATCCGGGACCAAGAGACCCAGTACTTC. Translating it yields CASSTIRDQETQYF.

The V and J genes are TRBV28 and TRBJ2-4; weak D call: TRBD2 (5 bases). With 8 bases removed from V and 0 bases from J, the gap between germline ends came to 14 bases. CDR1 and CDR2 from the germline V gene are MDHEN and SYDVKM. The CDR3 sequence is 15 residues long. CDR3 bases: TGTGCCAGCCTGAGCGGTTCTGTAGCCAAAAACATTCAGTACTTC. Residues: CASLSGSVAKNIQYF.

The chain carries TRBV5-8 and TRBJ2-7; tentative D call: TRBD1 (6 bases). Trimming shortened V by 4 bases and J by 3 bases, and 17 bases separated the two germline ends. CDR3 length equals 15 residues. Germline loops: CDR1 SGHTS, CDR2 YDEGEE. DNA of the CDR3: TGTGCCAGCAGCCAATTCCAGGGGAGCGGCTACGAGCAGTACTTC. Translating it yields CASSQFQGSGYEQYF.

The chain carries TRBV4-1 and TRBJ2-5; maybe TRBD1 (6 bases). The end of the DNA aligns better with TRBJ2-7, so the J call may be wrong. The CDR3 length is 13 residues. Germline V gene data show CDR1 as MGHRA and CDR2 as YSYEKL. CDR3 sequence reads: CASSPNRDHEQYF. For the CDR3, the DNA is TGCGCCAGCAGCCCTAACAGGGACCACGAGCAGTACTTC.

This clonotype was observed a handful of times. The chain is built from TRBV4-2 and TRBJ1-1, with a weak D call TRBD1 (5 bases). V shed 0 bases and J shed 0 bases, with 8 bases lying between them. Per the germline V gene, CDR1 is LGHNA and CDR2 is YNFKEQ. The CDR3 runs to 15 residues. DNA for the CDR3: TGTGCCAGCAGCCAAGATCGAGGGGTGAACACTGAAGCTTTCTTT. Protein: CASSQDRGVNTEAFF.

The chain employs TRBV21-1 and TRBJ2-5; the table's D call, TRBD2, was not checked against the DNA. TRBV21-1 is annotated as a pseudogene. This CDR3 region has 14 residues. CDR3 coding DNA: TGTGCCAGCAGCAAAGTTGGACTCAAAGAGACCCAGTACTTC. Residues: CASSKVGLKETQYF.

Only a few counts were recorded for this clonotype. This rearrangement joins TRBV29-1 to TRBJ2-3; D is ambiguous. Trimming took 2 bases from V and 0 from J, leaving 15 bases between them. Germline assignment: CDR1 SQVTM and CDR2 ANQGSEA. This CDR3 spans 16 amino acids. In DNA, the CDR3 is TGCAGCGTTGAATTTCTGGCCAGATCTAGCACAGATACGCAGTATTTT. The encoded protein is CSVEFLARSSTDTQYF.

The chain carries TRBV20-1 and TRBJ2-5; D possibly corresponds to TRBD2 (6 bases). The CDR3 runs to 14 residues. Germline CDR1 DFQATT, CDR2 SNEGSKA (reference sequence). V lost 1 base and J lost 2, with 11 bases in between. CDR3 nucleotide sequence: TGCAGTGCTAGAGCGGGGGTCCTACAAGAGACCCAGTACTTC. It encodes CSARAGVLQETQYF.